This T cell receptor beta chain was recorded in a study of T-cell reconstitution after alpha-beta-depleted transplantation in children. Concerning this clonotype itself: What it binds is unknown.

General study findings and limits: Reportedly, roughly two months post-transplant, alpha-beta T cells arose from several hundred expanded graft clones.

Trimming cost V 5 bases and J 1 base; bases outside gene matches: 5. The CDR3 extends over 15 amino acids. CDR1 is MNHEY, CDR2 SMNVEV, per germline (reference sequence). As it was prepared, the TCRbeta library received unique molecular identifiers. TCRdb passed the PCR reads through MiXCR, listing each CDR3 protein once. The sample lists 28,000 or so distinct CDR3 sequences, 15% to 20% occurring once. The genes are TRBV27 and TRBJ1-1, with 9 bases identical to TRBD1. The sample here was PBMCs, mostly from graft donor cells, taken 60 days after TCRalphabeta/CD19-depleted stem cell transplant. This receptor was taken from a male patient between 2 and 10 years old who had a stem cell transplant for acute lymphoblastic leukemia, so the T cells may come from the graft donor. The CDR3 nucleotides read TGTGCCAGCAGTCCGACAGGGGGGTCGAACACTGAAGCTTTCTTT. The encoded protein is CASSPTGGSNTEAFF.